This T cell receptor (beta chain) was profiled in a study of response to subunit inactivated influenza vaccine. Overall study findings and caveats: Authors suggested few new T cells are recruited by each seasonal influenza vaccination.

TCRdb analysed the RT-PCR reads with MiXCR anew, one entry per CDR3 protein. The table has around 300,000 distinct CDR3 sequences, approximately 20% seen once. As regards this clonotype: Its antigen is unidentified.

The trim removed 4 bases at V and 4 bases at J, leaving 8 bases unmatched. Germline loops: CDR1 SGHRS, CDR2 YFSETQ. The CDR3 is made up of 16 amino acids. The sequences come from PBMCs from blood, collected around 22 months after vaccination. The chain links TRBV5-1 to TRBJ2-6; 7 bases are a match to TRBD1. This receptor was taken from a man between 50 and 75 years old who received an inactivated influenza vaccine. The CDR3 reads CASSPGQSGGANVLTF. The CDR3 nucleotides read TGCGCCAGCAGCCCGGGACAGTCGGGAGGGGCCAACGTCCTGACTTTC.